The sample holds many counts of the clone carrying this T cell receptor (beta chain). The antigen is undetermined. The sample belongs to a study of identical twins. TCRdb re-analysed the 5' RACE reads in MiXCR, keeping a single row per CDR3 protein. The table includes a few hundred thousand distinct CDR3 sequences, 8.5% to 10% detected once. Each donor (without exception) was a healthy Caucasian. Broader study findings: Diverse VJ usage suggested most zero-insertion clonotypes were not invariant T cells. Weaker excess twin sharing was observed in beta out-of-frame sequences.

The CDR3 totals 13 residues. Germline loops: CDR1 MDHEN, CDR2 SYDVKM. Trimming removed 10 bases from V and 1 base from J; junction bases left unmatched: 2. The specimen sequenced was naive T cells sorted from blood. This chain connects TRBV28 to TRBJ2-3; 10 bases are a match to TRBD1. The receptor was isolated from a woman aged 45-65 years in good health. The chain's CDR3 is CATGTGGTDTQYF. CDR3 nucleotide sequence: TGTGCCACCGGGACAGGGGGCACAGATACGCAGTATTTT.